Listed below are T cell receptor beta chains from one sample, sequenced in a study of cytomegalovirus exposure and HLA in healthy donors. The table came from immunoSEQ multiplex PCR; TCRdb's copy has only in-frame clones and leaves some out. In the table there are some 170,000 clones, 86% of which are singletons. The sample comprised PBMCs. These receptors all come from a man younger than 35 in good health and CMV-seropositive. The CDR3 runs from the conserved cysteine through the conserved F or W. D genes are given only for firm matches. A clone size is listed for some rows: how often the clone was seen (once, few, many), or a class if it is expanded.

TRBV6-5	-	TRBJ2-3	TRBD2	TGTGCCAGCAACTCGGGAGGGCCCACAGATACGCAGTATTTT	CASNSGGPTDTQYF
TRBV11-2	once	TRBJ2-2	TRBD2	TGTGCCAGCCTTGGCGGGGGGGAGTTCACCGGGGAGCTGTTTTTT	CASLGGGEFTGELFF
TRBV27	-	TRBJ1-1	-	TGTGCCAGCACGAGGGGGGGTGAAGCTTTCTTT	CASTRGGEAFF
TRBV7-9	once	TRBJ2-7	TRBD1	TGTGCCAGCAGCGCCGGGACAGAGCCGTACGAGCAGTACTTC	CASSAGTEPYEQYF
TRBV20-1	-	TRBJ2-1	-	TGCAGTGCTAGAGATTCACAGCCCCAGTTCTTC	CSARDSQPQFF
TRBV29-1	-	TRBJ2-2	TRBD2	TGCAGCGCTCCCGGACTAGCGGGCCTTTTCACCGGGGAGCTGTTTTTT	CSAPGLAGLFTGELFF
TRBV2	-	TRBJ1-5	-	TGTGCCAGCAGTGCCAGGGGCAATCAGCCCCAGCATTTT	CASSARGNQPQHF
TRBV11-3	once	TRBJ2-1	-	TGTGCCAGCAGCTCTGGGGGCGTAGGAGATGAGCAGTTCTTC	CASSSGGVGDEQFF
TRBV29-1	-	TRBJ2-1	-	TGCAGCGTCCTCAAGGACAGCTACAATGAGCAGTTCTTC	CSVLKDSYNEQFF
TRBV12-2	-	TRBJ2-7	-	TGTGCAAGTCGCTTAGCGGTGGCGGTATACGAGCAGTACTTC	CASRLAVAVYEQYF
TRBV4-3	-	TRBJ1-2	-	TGCGCCAGCAGCCAAGAGTGGCAGGCTGCCTATGGCTACACCTTC	CASSQEWQAAYGYTF
TRBV9	-	TRBJ2-7	TRBD1	TGTGCCAGCAGCGTAGGGGACAGACCGTGGGAGCAGTACTTC	CASSVGDRPWEQYF
TRBV6-5	-	TRBJ1-4	-	TGTGCCAGCAGTTACAGGGGCCGCGTTAATGAAAAACTGTTTTTT	CASSYRGRVNEKLFF
TRBV11-2	-	TRBJ1-2	TRBD1	TGTGCCAGCAGCTTAGGGGGGGACAGGGGCCATGGCTACACCTTC	CASSLGGDRGHGYTF
TRBV27	-	TRBJ1-2	TRBD1	TGTGCCAGCAGTTGGGACAGGGGATATGGCTACACCTTC	CASSWDRGYGYTF
TRBV2	-	TRBJ2-7	-	TGTGCCAGCGGTCCTGAGCACGAGCAGTACTTC	CASGPEHEQYF
TRBV6-5	-	TRBJ2-5	-	TGTGCCAGCAGTTACGGGGCAGGGGTTCGCAGGGAGACCCAGTACTTC	CASSYGAGVRRETQYF
TRBV5-6	-	TRBJ1-1	TRBD1	TGTGCCAGCAGCTTTGGGACAGGGCTCACTGAAGCTTTCTTT	CASSFGTGLTEAFF
TRBV6-5	-	TRBJ1-2	TRBD1	TGTGCCAGCAGTTACTCGGTGGACAGGGCGTATGGCTACACCTTC	CASSYSVDRAYGYTF
TRBV6-5	-	TRBJ2-7	-	TGTGCCAGCACTCAGGGGTACGAGCAGTACTTC	CASTQGYEQYF
TRBV23-1	-	TRBJ2-7	-	TGCGCCAGCACATCCTACGAGCAGTACTTC	CASTSYEQYF
TRBV19	-	TRBJ2-7	-	TGTGCCAGTAGCCCGGGGATTACCTACGAGCAGTACTTC	CASSPGITYEQYF
TRBV28	-	TRBJ1-3	-	TGTGCCAGCAGCCAGGTGGATCTCTACTCTGGAAACACCATATATTTT	CASSQVDLYSGNTIYF
TRBV6-6	-	TRBJ2-7	-	TGTGCCAGCAGTCCAAGACAAGCGGCGCCGGAAGAGCAGTACTTC	CASSPRQAAPEEQYF
TRBV2	-	TRBJ2-5	TRBD2	TGTGCCAGCAGAGTAGCGGGGGAAGAGACCCAGTACTTC	CASRVAGEETQYF
TRBV15	-	TRBJ2-2	TRBD2	TGTGCCACCAGCAGAGATCGGCTAGCGGGAGAAATAGGCACCGGGGAGCTGTTTTTT	CATSRDRLAGEIGTGELFF
TRBV19	-	TRBJ2-7	TRBD2	TGTGCCAGTAGTATGGGCCTAGCGGACCCGACCCCCTACGAGCAGTACTTC	CASSMGLADPTPYEQYF
TRBV7-2	-	TRBJ2-5	-	TGTGCCAGCAGCCCGGTGGCGACTCCGTACGCGACCCAGTACTTC	CASSPVATPYATQYF
TRBV30	-	TRBJ1-2	-	TGTGCCTGGAGTTCCGGGGGTGGCTACACCTTC	CAWSSGGGYTF
TRBV28	-	TRBJ1-2	TRBD1	TGTGCCAGCAGTACAGAGTTCCAGAGTCCGGGACAGGCCCTCCCCTATGGCTACACCTTC	CASSTEFQSPGQALPYGYTF
TRBV18	-	TRBJ1-2	TRBD1	TGTGCCAGCTCCCTAAGGACAGGGTCGGGGTATGGCTACACCTTC	CASSLRTGSGYGYTF
TRBV4-2	-	TRBJ2-7	TRBD2	TGTGCCAGCAGCCCCTCGGCACTAGCGGGAGTCGAGCAGTACTTC	CASSPSALAGVEQYF